The 11 T cell receptor beta chains given below trace back to one sample, sequenced in a study of CD8+ T cells in alopecia areata. Following RNA extraction, reverse transcription yielded cDNA that acted as the sequencing template. The table came from immunoSEQ multiplex PCR; TCRdb's copy has only in-frame clones and leaves some out. The sample comprises under 250,000 clones, roughly 57% of which are singletons, and approximately 0.44% rests with the top ten. Sequences were derived from CD4+ T cells sorted from blood, sampled at week 0. Source of these receptors: a human donor with alopecia areata.

The chain is built from TRBV11-2 and TRBJ2-1; 8 bases map to TRBD2. The CDR3 is 15 amino acids. Germline assignment: CDR1 SGHAT and CDR2 FQNNGV. Trimming cost V 3 bases and J 8 bases; bases outside gene matches: 9. In nucleotides, the CDR3 is TGTGCCAGCAGCTTCAACAGCGGGAGTGGTTATGAGCAGTTCTTC. The encoded protein is CASSFNSGSGYEQFF.

V gene TRBV18 combines with J gene TRBJ2-3, with 7 bases matching TRBD1. V was clipped by 5 bases and J by 3 bases; unmatched bases: 14. Per germline, CDR1 KGHSH and CDR2 LQKENI. The CDR3 runs 17 residues. CDR3 protein: CASSSILQGSRTDTQYF. The CDR3 DNA reads TGTGCCAGCTCATCAATTTTACAGGGGTCGAGGACAGATACGCAGTATTTT.

In its sample, this clone was seen many times. The J gene is TRBJ1-5, the V gene TRBV6-4; perhaps TRBD1 as D (5 bases). Deletions cut 5 bases from V and 4 bases from J, with 9 bases between. Germline V gives CDR1 MRHNA, CDR2 SNTAGT. CDR3 length: 13 amino acids. DNA of the CDR3: TGTGCCAGCAGTCCACAGGTAAATCAGCCCCAGCATTTT. This translates into CASSPQVNQPQHF.

The chain links TRBV19 to TRBJ1-2; TRBD1 aligns across 7 bases. Germline CDR1 is LNHDA and CDR2 is SQIVND (reference sequence). The ends lost 5 bases at V and 0 bases at J; junction bases unmatched: 6. CDR3 size: 15 residues. This chain's CDR3 is CASSPWTGSNYGYTF. DNA of the CDR3: TGTGCCAGTAGTCCCTGGACAGGTTCTAACTATGGCTACACCTTC.

CDR3 sequence (DNA): TGTGCCAGCAGCGCTCGGACCGGGACAGGGAGGTACGAGCAGTACTTC. This encodes CASSARTGTGRYEQYF. The V and J genes are TRBV25-1 and TRBJ2-7; 9 nucleotides agree with TRBD1. This CDR3 has 16 amino acids. Germline trimming cut 6 bases from V and 4 bases from J; bases unmatched to any gene: 13. Germline V gives CDR1 MGHDK, CDR2 SYGVNS.

This clone has a handful of counts. The CDR3 spells CSAQKTGGNTDTQYF. The CDR3 DNA reads as TGCAGCGCGCAGAAGACAGGGGGGAACACAGATACGCAGTATTTT. The chain links TRBV29-1 to TRBJ2-3, with 9 bases that match TRBD1. V was clipped by 7 bases and J by 2 bases; unmatched bases: 10. This CDR3 has 15 residues. Germline values: CDR1 SQVTM, CDR2 ANQGSEA.

About this clone: Other nucleotide sequences in the sample specify the same CDR3. The chain joins TRBV5-6 to TRBJ1-5; D gene unclear. Germline assignment: CDR1 SGHDT and CDR2 YYEEEE. CDR3 size: 12 residues. The V end lost 1 base, the J end lost 4 bases, and 3 bases lay between the germline ends. CDR3 nucleotides: TGTGCCAGCAGCTTGTTAAATCAGCCCCAGCATTTT. As protein: CASSLLNQPQHF.

The chain carries TRBV29-1 and TRBJ1-1; a possible D gene is TRBD1 (6 bases). Germline V gene lookup returns CDR1 SQVTM and CDR2 ANQGSEA. V lost 4 bases to trimming and J lost 0 bases, with 9 bases between them. The CDR3 is 13 residues long. The CDR3 region is CSVGGTMNTEAFF. CDR3 bases: TGCAGCGTTGGAGGGACAATGAACACTGAAGCTTTCTTT.

The chain employs TRBV27 and TRBJ2-1; 12 positions match TRBD2. The CDR3 covers 15 residues. The junction had 6 bases not matched to a gene; V was cut back by 5 bases and J by 7 bases. The germline CDR1 and CDR2 sequences are MNHEY and SMNVEV (reference sequence). This chain's CDR3 is CASSLRLAGVNEQFF. As DNA, the CDR3 is TGTGCCAGCAGTCTCCGACTAGCGGGAGTTAATGAGCAGTTCTTC.

The chain employs TRBV9 and TRBJ1-2, with 8 bases aligning to TRBD1. V was pared by 6 bases and J by 2 bases, with 3 bases of the junction left unmatched. The CDR3 sequence is 13 residues long. Germline V lookup: CDR1 SGDLS, CDR2 YYNGEE. The CDR3 loop is CASTWDRNYGYTF. The CDR3 DNA follows: TGTGCCAGCACCTGGGACAGGAACTATGGCTACACCTTC.

V is TRBV7-9 and J is TRBJ1-1; 8 bases match TRBD1. This CDR3 spans 11 amino acids. Germline CDR1 is SEHNR and CDR2 is FQNEAQ (reference sequence). Trimming took 5 bases from V and 11 from J; bases not matched to a gene: 4. CDR3 loop: CASSEDRAAFF. In DNA form, the CDR3 reads TGTGCCAGCAGCGAGGACAGGGCGGCTTTCTTT.